This TCR beta chain was recorded in a study of cytomegalovirus exposure and HLA in healthy donors. Of note for this clone: Its target is not known.

Germline V gene lookup returns CDR1 KGHSH and CDR2 LQKENI. The CDR3 length is 16 residues. The ends were cut back, 4 bases at V and 4 bases at J, with 18 bases in the middle. Study-wide findings and caveats: Common viral pathogens were later found to be apparently linked to several of the most significant clusters. The dataset shows that most TCR sequences were rare, while some public TCRs occurred in many donors.

The PCR made use of 60 Vbeta and 13 Jbeta primers. Assay: immunoSEQ multiplex PCR; the TCRdb copy retains only in-frame clones and omits some. The sample shows some 140,000 clones, just under 80% of them seen only once. The rearrangement joins TRBV18 to TRBJ2-3; possibly TRBD1 for D (6 bases). Sequencing input: PBMCs. This clonotype was sampled from a male donor in good health and CMV-seronegative. CDR3 bases: TGTGCCAGCTCACTCGGACAGAGTCTTTTTTCAGATACGCAGTATTTT. Its translation is CASSLGQSLFSDTQYF.